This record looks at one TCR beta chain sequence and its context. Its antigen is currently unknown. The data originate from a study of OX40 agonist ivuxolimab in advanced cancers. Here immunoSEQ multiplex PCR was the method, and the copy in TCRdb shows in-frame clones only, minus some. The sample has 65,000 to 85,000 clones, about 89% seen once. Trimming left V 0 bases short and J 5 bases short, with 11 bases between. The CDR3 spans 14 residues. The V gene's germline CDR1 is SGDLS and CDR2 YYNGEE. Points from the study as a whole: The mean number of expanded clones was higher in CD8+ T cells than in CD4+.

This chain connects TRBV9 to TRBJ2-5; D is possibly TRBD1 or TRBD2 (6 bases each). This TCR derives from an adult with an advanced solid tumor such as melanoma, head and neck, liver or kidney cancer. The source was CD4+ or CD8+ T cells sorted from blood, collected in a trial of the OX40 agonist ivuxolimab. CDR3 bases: TGTGCCAGCAGCGTAGGGGGGGCCTGGGAGACCCAGTACTTC. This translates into CASSVGGAWETQYF.